A selection of T cell receptor beta chains follows, all from one sample in a study of blood T cell repertoires in COVID-19. Using immunoSEQ multiplex PCR, the repertoire was profiled, and TCRdb retains in-frame clones only, with some absent. The data contain under 150,000 clones, 80% to 90% of them singletons. The sequencing input was peripheral blood. These receptors all stem from a man in his forties with acute or convalescent COVID-19. Both conserved end residues are part of each CDR3. A D gene is named only where the DNA matches it firmly. Size is omitted from some rows. Given values are once, few, many or a class for expanded clones.

.	TRBV4-3	.	TRBJ1-1	TGCGCCAGCAGCCAAGGGCCGGGAAACACTGAAGCTTTCTTT	CASSQGPGNTEAFF
.	TRBV6-5	.	TRBJ1-1	TGTGCCAGCAGTTATGGGGGGTACACGGGCACTGAAGCTTTCTTT	CASSYGGYTGTEAFF
.	TRBV19	.	TRBJ2-2	TGTGCCAGTCACAGGGTGCGGCTGTTTTTT	CASHRVRLFF
.	TRBV7-3	.	TRBJ2-3	TGTGCCAGCAGCTCCCAAAGCTTGGGCACAGATACGCAGTATTTT	CASSSQSLGTDTQYF
.	TRBV19	.	TRBJ1-1	TGTGCCAGTAGCCGGGGACGGACAGTCACTGAAGCTTTCTTT	CASSRGRTVTEAFF
TRBD1	TRBV6-5	.	TRBJ2-7	TGTGCCAGCAGAGCCGGGACAGGGGCCTACGAGCAGTACTTC	CASRAGTGAYEQYF
.	TRBV21-1	few	TRBJ1-6	TGTGACCAGGGTTCGAGCTCCTATAATTCACCCCTCCACTTT	CDQGSSSYNSPLHF
TRBD1	TRBV6-2/TRBV6-3	.	TRBJ1-1	TGTGCCAGCAGTTACGGGACAGGGGGCTGGGCTTTCTTT	CASSYGTGGWAFF
.	TRBV5-1	.	TRBJ2-5	TGCGCCAGCAGCTTGGCCTGGTTAGAAGAGACCCAGTACTTC	CASSLAWLEETQYF
.	TRBV5-4	.	TRBJ2-3	TGTGCCAGCACCGTACTAGGCACAGATACGCAGTATTTT	CASTVLGTDTQYF
.	TRBV7-2	.	TRBJ2-4	TGTGCCAGCAGCTTATACGGGGGTGTAGGGGATTTGAACATTCAGTACTTC	CASSLYGGVGDLNIQYF
.	TRBV4-3	few	TRBJ1-2	TGCGCCAGCAGCCAAGATACCCGGGTAAACTATGGCTACACCTTC	CASSQDTRVNYGYTF
.	TRBV12-3/TRBV12-4	.	TRBJ1-5	TGTGCCAGCAGTCCCTCCGGCGGGGCCCAGCATTTT	CASSPSGGAQHF
TRBD2	TRBV3-1/TRBV3-2	.	TRBJ2-7	TGTGCCAGCAGCCAAGATCGGACTAGGACCCACGAGCAGTACTTC	CASSQDRTRTHEQYF
TRBD1	TRBV7-6	.	TRBJ2-7	TGTGCCAGCAGCTTCCCCCGGACAGGGGATGACCCCGAGCAGTACTTC	CASSFPRTGDDPEQYF
TRBD1	TRBV30	once	TRBJ2-6	TGTGCCTGGAGCGAAATACAGGGGGAAGGGGCCAACGTCCTGACTTTC	CAWSEIQGEGANVLTF
TRBD2	TRBV3-1/TRBV3-2	.	TRBJ2-2	TGTGCCAGCAGCCAAGTATTTAGCGGGGGGGCCGACACCGGGGAGCTGTTTTTT	CASSQVFSGGADTGELFF
.	TRBV7-9	.	TRBJ2-7	TGTGCCAGCAGCTTATTTGGCGGTTCCTACGAGCAGTACTTC	CASSLFGGSYEQYF
TRBD1	TRBV24-1	.	TRBJ2-1	TGTGCCACCAGTGATTGGAACAGGGGGAATGAGCAGTTCTTC	CATSDWNRGNEQFF
TRBD1	TRBV3-1/TRBV3-2	.	TRBJ1-1	TGTGCCAGCAACGACAGGGGGGCCACTGAAGCTTTCTTT	CASNDRGATEAFF
.	TRBV2	.	TRBJ1-1	TGTGCCAGCAGTCCTATGGACAGCCCGAACACTGAAGCTTTCTTT	CASSPMDSPNTEAFF
.	TRBV7-2	.	TRBJ1-5	TGTGCCAGCAGCTTAACTGGAGGATATAGCAATCAGCCCCAGCATTTT	CASSLTGGYSNQPQHF
TRBD2	TRBV13	.	TRBJ2-1	TGTGCCAGCAGCGGAAAGCGGGGGTCCTACAATGAGCAGTTCTTC	CASSGKRGSYNEQFF
TRBD1	TRBV6-5	.	TRBJ2-3	TGTGCCAGTTCGGGACAGAGTTCAGATACGCAGTATTTT	CASSGQSSDTQYF
.	TRBV30	few	TRBJ2-3	TGTGCCTGGAGTCGGGATATCCCAGATACGCAGTATTTT	CAWSRDIPDTQYF
.	TRBV30	.	TRBJ2-1	TGTGCCTGGAGTGTAGGACTTTTGAATATCAATGAGCAGTTCTTC	CAWSVGLLNINEQFF
.	TRBV4-1	.	TRBJ2-5	TGCGCCAGCAGCCAAGAGGCGGGGTGGAAGACCCAGTACTTC	CASSQEAGWKTQYF
TRBD1	TRBV29-1	once	TRBJ1-1	TGCAGCGTTGGATCTTTCGGGTTAAGGGGGCGCGCGACTGAAGCTTTCTTT	CSVGSFGLRGRATEAFF
TRBD1	TRBV11-2	.	TRBJ2-3	TGTGCCAGCAGCTTACGGGACAGGGGGTACCACTCCACAGATACGCAGTATTTT	CASSLRDRGYHSTDTQYF
TRBD1	TRBV3-1/TRBV3-2	.	TRBJ1-4	TGTGCCAGCAGCCCAGACGGGACAGAGACTGAAAAACTGTTTTTT	CASSPDGTETEKLFF
.	TRBV7-9	.	TRBJ1-2	TGTGCCAGCAGCCCGGTGGAGAGCAACTATGGCTACACCTTC	CASSPVESNYGYTF
.	TRBV4-1	.	TRBJ2-7	TGCGCCAGCAGCCCCTGGGCGGCAGGACAGAGGGTATCCGAGCAGTACTTC	CASSPWAAGQRVSEQYF
TRBD1	TRBV6-5	.	TRBJ1-2	TGTGCCAGCAGTAAATCCGGGACAGGGGATGGCTACACCTTC	CASSKSGTGDGYTF
TRBD1	TRBV5-1	.	TRBJ2-1	TGCGCCAGCAGCTTGGTAGTGTTGGCAGGGGGCCCGTACAATGAGCAGTTCTTC	CASSLVVLAGGPYNEQFF
TRBD2	TRBV18	.	TRBJ2-1	TGTGCCAGCTCACCACGGGAACTAGCGGGGGCCGAGCAGTTCTTC	CASSPRELAGAEQFF
TRBD1	TRBV15	.	TRBJ1-4	TGTGCCACCAGCAGCTTAACAGGGGGGCGGGAAAAACTGTTTTTT	CATSSLTGGREKLFF
TRBD1	TRBV27	many	TRBJ2-3	TGTGCCAGCAGTTTATGGGTGCTGGGGACAGGGGCCGATACGCAGTATTTT	CASSLWVLGTGADTQYF
.	TRBV5-1	.	TRBJ2-7	TGCGCCAGCAGCCGGAGAGACAGCTCCTCCTACGAGCAGTACTTC	CASSRRDSSSYEQYF
.	TRBV4-1	.	TRBJ1-1	TGCGCCAGCAGCCAACCAGACAGGCCTGAGACTGAAGCTTTCTTT	CASSQPDRPETEAFF
TRBD2	TRBV5-1	.	TRBJ2-3	TGCGCCAGCAGCTTGGCCGGGGGGTACACAGATACGCAGTATTTT	CASSLAGGYTDTQYF
TRBD2	TRBV7-2	.	TRBJ2-3	TGTGCCAGCAGCCGCGGGGGGGCCGGGACAGATACGCAGTATTTT	CASSRGGAGTDTQYF
TRBD2	TRBV6-1	.	TRBJ2-1	TGTGCCAGCAGTGAAGCCCAGCGGGGGGTCTACTACAATGAGCAGTTCTTC	CASSEAQRGVYYNEQFF
TRBD1	TRBV5-1	.	TRBJ1-1	TGCGCCAGCAGCCGGGACAGGAACACTGAAGCTTTCTTT	CASSRDRNTEAFF
TRBD1	TRBV2	once	TRBJ2-5	TGTGCCAGCAGTCGGACAGGGGGAGGGGAGACCCAGTACTTC	CASSRTGGGETQYF
.	TRBV7-2	.	TRBJ2-1	TGTGCCAGCAGCTTCTGGTCAGGCAATGAGCAGTTCTTC	CASSFWSGNEQFF
.	TRBV3-1/TRBV3-2	once	TRBJ1-1	TGTGCCAGCAGCCGATCACTTGCCCTCAGGGGTACTGAAGCTTTCTTT	CASSRSLALRGTEAFF
TRBD2	TRBV27	medium-sized	TRBJ2-2	TGTGCCAGCAGCCCTAAACCGAGCGGGGGAGTGACCGGGGAGCTGTTTTTT	CASSPKPSGGVTGELFF
TRBD1	TRBV11-2	once	TRBJ2-7	TGTGCCAGCAGCGAACTTCGGGACAGGACCTACGAGCAGTACTTC	CASSELRDRTYEQYF
.	TRBV9	.	TRBJ2-3	TGTGCCAGCAGCCGAGCCTTAGGAGCGGGTGTGAGCACAGATACGCAGTATTTT	CASSRALGAGVSTDTQYF
TRBD1	TRBV19	.	TRBJ1-3	TGTGCCAGTAGTCTCCGGACAGGGGGCACAGGTACGTCTGGAAACACCATATATTTT	CASSLRTGGTGTSGNTIYF
TRBD1	TRBV7-2	.	TRBJ1-2	TGTGCCAGCAGCTCACAGGGGTTATATGACTATGGCTACACCTTC	CASSSQGLYDYGYTF
.	TRBV7-9	.	TRBJ1-1	TGTGCCAGCAGCCCCCAAGGGGGTACCAAAGCTTTCTTT	CASSPQGGTKAFF
TRBD2	TRBV19	.	TRBJ2-1	TGTGCCAGTAGTAGTCCCTGGACTAGCGGGGGACATGCCTCCTACAATGAGCAGTTCTTC	CASSSPWTSGGHASYNEQFF
TRBD2	TRBV29-1	once	TRBJ2-3	TGCAGCGTTGAAGGGGGACTAGGCCCAGATACGCAGTATTTT	CSVEGGLGPDTQYF
.	TRBV29-1	.	TRBJ1-4	TGCAGCGTTGAAGAAGTGCAGGGGTCGGGAAAACTGTTTTTT	CSVEEVQGSGKLFF